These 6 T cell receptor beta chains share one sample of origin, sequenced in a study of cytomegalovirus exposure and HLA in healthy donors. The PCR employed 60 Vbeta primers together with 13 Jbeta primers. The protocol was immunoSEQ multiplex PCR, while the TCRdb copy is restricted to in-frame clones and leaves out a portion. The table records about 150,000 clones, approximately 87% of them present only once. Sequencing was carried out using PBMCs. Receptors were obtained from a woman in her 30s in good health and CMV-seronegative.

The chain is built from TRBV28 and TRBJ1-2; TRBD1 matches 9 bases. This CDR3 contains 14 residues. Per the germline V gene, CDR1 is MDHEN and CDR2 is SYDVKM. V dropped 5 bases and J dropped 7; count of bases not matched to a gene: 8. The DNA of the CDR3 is TGTGCCAGCAGTCCAGGGGACAGGGTCGTTGGCTACACCTTC. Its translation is CASSPGDRVVGYTF.

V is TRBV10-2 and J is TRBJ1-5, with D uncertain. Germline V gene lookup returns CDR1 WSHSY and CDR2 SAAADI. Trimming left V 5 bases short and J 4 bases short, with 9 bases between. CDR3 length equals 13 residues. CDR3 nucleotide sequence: TGCGCCAGCAGTAAAGCGGCTAATCAGCCCCAGCATTTT. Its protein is CASSKAANQPQHF.

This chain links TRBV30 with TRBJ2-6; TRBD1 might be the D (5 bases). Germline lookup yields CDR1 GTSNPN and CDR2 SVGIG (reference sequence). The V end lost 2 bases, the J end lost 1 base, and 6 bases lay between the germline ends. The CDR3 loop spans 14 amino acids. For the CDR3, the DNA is TGTGCCTGGAGTTCAGGGTCTGGGGCCAACGTCCTGACTTTC. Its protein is CAWSSGSGANVLTF. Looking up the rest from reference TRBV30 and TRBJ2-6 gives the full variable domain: SQTIHQWPATLVQPVGSPLSLECTVEGTSNPNLYWYRQAAGRGLQLLFYSVGIGQISSEVPQNLSASRPQDRQFILSSKKLLLSDSGFYLCAWSSGSGANVLTFGAGSRLTVL.

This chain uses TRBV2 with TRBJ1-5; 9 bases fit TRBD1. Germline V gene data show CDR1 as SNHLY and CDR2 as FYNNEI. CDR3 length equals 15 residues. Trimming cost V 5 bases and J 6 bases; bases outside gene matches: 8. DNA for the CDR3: TGTGCCAGCAGTTCACCCACAGGGGGCCGTCAGCCCCAGCATTTT. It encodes CASSSPTGGRQPQHF. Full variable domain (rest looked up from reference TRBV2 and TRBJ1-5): EPEVTQTPSHQVTQMGQEVILRCVPISNHLYFYWYRQILGQKVEFLVSFYNNEISEKSEIFDDQFSVERPDGSNFTLKIRSTKLEDSAMYFCASSSPTGGRQPQHFGDGTRLSIL.

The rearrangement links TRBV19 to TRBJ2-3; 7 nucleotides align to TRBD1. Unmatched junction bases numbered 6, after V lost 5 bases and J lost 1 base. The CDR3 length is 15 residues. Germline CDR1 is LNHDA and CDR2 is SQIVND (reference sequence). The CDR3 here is CASSSPGQGTDTQYF. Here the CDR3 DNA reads TGTGCCAGTAGTTCCCCCGGACAGGGCACAGATACGCAGTATTTT. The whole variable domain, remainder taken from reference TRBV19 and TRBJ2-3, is DGGITQSPKYLFRKEGQNVTLSCEQNLNHDAMYWYRQDPGQGLRLIYYSQIVNDFQKGDIAEGYSVSREKKESFPLTVTSAQKNPTAFYLCASSSPGQGTDTQYFGPGTRLTVL.

CDR3 region: CASSVDGDYGYTF. CDR3 coding DNA: TGTGCCAGCAGCGTAGACGGTGACTATGGCTACACCTTC. The chain employs TRBV9 and TRBJ1-2; D is uncertain. The length of the CDR3 is 13 residues. The ends were cut back, 0 bases at V and 3 bases at J, with 6 bases in the middle. The V gene's germline CDR1 is SGDLS and CDR2 YYNGEE.